This T cell receptor (beta chain) stems from a study of blood T cell repertoires in COVID-19. CDR3 length: 16 amino acids. The germline CDR1 and CDR2 sequences are SGHRS and YFSETQ. The V and J ends lost 0 bases and 2 bases, in that order; junction bases with no gene match: 5. Up to 2 weeks before entering the study, exposed participants had met a COVID-19 case. Sequenced by immunoSEQ multiplex PCR; TCRdb stores in-frame clones only, minus some. The data contain fewer than 250,000 clones, 80% to 90% of them singletons. The source is a woman aged 40 to 50 who had been exposed to COVID-19. V and J are TRBV5-1 and TRBJ2-3, with 8 nucleotides matching TRBD1. What was sequenced was PBMCs or T cells enriched from blood (not recorded which). In nucleotides, the CDR3 is TGCGCCAGCAGCTTGGCAAGACAGGGGAACACAGATACGCAGTATTTT. It encodes CASSLARQGNTDTQYF.